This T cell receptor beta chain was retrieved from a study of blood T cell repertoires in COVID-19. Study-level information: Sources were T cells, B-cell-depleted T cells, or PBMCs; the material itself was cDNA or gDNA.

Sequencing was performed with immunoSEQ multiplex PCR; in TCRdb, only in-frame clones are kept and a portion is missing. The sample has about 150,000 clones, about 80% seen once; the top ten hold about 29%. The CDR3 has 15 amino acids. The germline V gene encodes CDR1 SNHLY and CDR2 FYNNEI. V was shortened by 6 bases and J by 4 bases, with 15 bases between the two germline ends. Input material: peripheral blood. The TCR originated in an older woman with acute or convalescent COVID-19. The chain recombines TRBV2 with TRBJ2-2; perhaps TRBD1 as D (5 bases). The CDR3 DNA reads TGTGCCAGCAGAGGGGAACAGAGATTCACCGGGGAGCTGTTTTTT. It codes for CASRGEQRFTGELFF.